These 24 T cell receptor beta chains share one sample of origin, sequenced in a study of blood T cell repertoires in COVID-19 (dated by TCRdb to the early 2020s). Libraries were constructed by the immunoSEQ multiplex PCR assay. Here the immuneACCESS table is served through TCRdb, limited to in-frame sequences with V and J called. Missing clones are a known gap in these copies; in checked studies unresolved V genes cover under half, and the rest lacks a known reason. The sample data list 140,000 or so clones, and roughly 85% of these were observed just once. The ten largest clones take up under 3% of the sample. Material: peripheral blood. Receptor source: a man between 50 and 59 years old with acute or convalescent COVID-19.

The chain has TRBV6-5 and TRBJ1-1, with a possible D match to TRBD1 (6 bases). Trimming left V 8 bases short and J 1 base short, with 14 bases between. The CDR3 sequence is 14 residues long. Germline CDR1 reads MNHEY; CDR2 reads SVGAGI. In nucleotides, the CDR3 is TGTGCCAGCTCGCTTACGGGACAGAACACTGAAGCTTTCTTT. Its protein is CASSLTGQNTEAFF.

The chain recombines TRBV4-1 with TRBJ1-6; D remains unclear. V shed 2 bases and J shed 7 bases, with 15 bases lying between them. The germline gives CDR1 MGHRA, CDR2 YSYEKL. The CDR3 loop spans 16 amino acids. This CDR3 reads CASSQHQDGGNSPLHF. The CDR3 DNA reads as TGCGCCAGCAGCCAACACCAGGACGGAGGGAATTCACCCCTCCACTTT.

The chain combines TRBV6-5 with TRBJ1-2; D call uncertain. The CDR3 consists of 14 residues. V dropped 6 bases and J dropped 8 bases, with 19 bases sitting between them. Germline V gene data show CDR1 as MNHEY and CDR2 as SVGAGI. Here the CDR3 reads CASSKTSVAGGYTF. The DNA of the CDR3 is TGTGCCAGCAGCAAGACCTCGGTGGCGGGGGGCTACACCTTC.

The chain links TRBV28 to TRBJ1-5; 9 bases match TRBD1. The CDR3 contains 15 residues. CDR1 and CDR2 (germline): MDHEN, SYDVKM. J lost 5 bases, V lost 6 bases, and 8 bases had no gene match. The CDR3 coding sequence is TGTGCCAGCAGCCCGGTGGGACAGGGCGATCAGCCCCAGCATTTT. Its protein product is CASSPVGQGDQPQHF.

This clone has a handful of counts. This rearrangement joins TRBV5-1 to TRBJ1-6; possibly TRBD1 for D (6 bases). Trimming cost V 4 bases and J 7 bases, with 15 bases left between them. CDR1 is SGHRS, CDR2 YFSETQ, per germline. The CDR3 covers 15 residues. DNA of the CDR3: TGCGCCAGCAGCATACAGGGCCAAGGAAATTCACCCCTCCACTTT. Its protein is CASSIQGQGNSPLHF.

The chain joins TRBV19 to TRBJ1-2, with TRBD1 matching over 8 bases. The junction had 8 bases not matched to a gene; V was cut back by 3 bases and J by 5 bases. CDR1 is LNHDA and CDR2 is SQIVND in the germline V gene (reference sequence). The CDR3 length is 15 residues. CDR3: CASSIVWQGAYGYTF. For the CDR3, the DNA is TGTGCCAGTAGTATTGTTTGGCAGGGGGCATATGGCTACACCTTC.

The chain is built from TRBV27 and TRBJ1-2; 7 positions agree with TRBD1. CDR3 length equals 15 residues. V lost 8 bases to trimming and J lost 0 bases; unmatched junction nucleotides: 9. Germline lookup yields CDR1 MNHEY and CDR2 SMNVEV (reference sequence). In nucleotides, the CDR3 is TGTGCCAGCGCAGGGTACAGGGGAGCTAACTATGGCTACACCTTC. It translates to CASAGYRGANYGYTF.

This clone was seen only once. The chain links TRBV27 to TRBJ1-4; D unresolved. The CDR3 has 15 residues. The germline CDR1 and CDR2 sequences are MNHEY and SMNVEV (reference sequence). Deletions cut 8 bases from V and 3 bases from J, with 16 bases between. The CDR3 bases are TGTGCCAGCGGGAGGTTCTTAGGGTCTAATGAAAAACTGTTTTTT. This gives the protein CASGRFLGSNEKLFF.

This chain connects TRBV19 to TRBJ2-5, with TRBD1 as a possible D gene (5 bases). Trimming took 3 bases from V and 0 from J, leaving 8 bases between them. CDR1 and CDR2 from the germline V gene are LNHDA and SQIVND (reference sequence). The CDR3 consists of 14 residues. The CDR3 protein is CASSIRQNQETQYF. CDR3 DNA sequence: TGTGCCAGTAGTATTCGACAGAACCAAGAGACCCAGTACTTC.

This clone has just one count. CDR3 sequence reads: CASSYRTGGNSPLHF. In DNA, the CDR3 is TGTGCCAGCAGTTACAGGACAGGGGGAAATTCACCCCTCCACTTT. The chain employs TRBV6-5 and TRBJ1-6; the match to TRBD1 covers 10 bases. Germline values: CDR1 MNHEY, CDR2 SVGAGI. The junction had 2 bases not matched to a gene; V was cut back by 2 bases and J by 7 bases. The CDR3 loop spans 15 amino acids.

CDR3 region: CASSLSGDTQYF. CDR3 coding DNA: TGTGCCAGCAGCCTTTCAGGGGATACGCAGTATTTT. The chain has TRBV3-1 (or the pseudogene TRBV3-2) and TRBJ2-3, with TRBD1 as a possible D gene (5 bases). Germline V gives CDR1 LGHDT, CDR2 YNNKEL (reference sequence). V lost 4 bases and J 6 bases, leaving 8 bases between the germline ends. This CDR3 region has 12 residues.

The J gene is TRBJ2-4, the V gene TRBV21-1; the table gives TRBD1 as D, unverified against the DNA. TRBV21-1 is designated a pseudogene. The CDR3 has 17 residues. Here the CDR3 reads CASPGQGDGEWKNIQYF. The DNA for the CDR3 is TGTGCCAGCCCGGGACAGGGGGATGGTGAGTGGAAAAACATTCAGTACTTC.

This chain uses TRBV2 with TRBJ1-2, with TRBD1 identical over 10 bases. Trimming at V came to 9 bases and at J to 2 bases, leaving 6 bases not matched to a gene. Germline loops: CDR1 SNHLY, CDR2 FYNNEI. The CDR3 is 14 residues long. The CDR3 DNA is TGTGCCAGTCCCGACAGGGGGCAGAACTATGGCTACACCTTC. Its protein product is CASPDRGQNYGYTF.

The V call is TRBV18, the J call TRBJ2-2; 9 positions match TRBD1. The germline CDR1 and CDR2 sequences are KGHSH and LQKENI. CDR3 size: 15 residues. V lost 4 bases to trimming and J lost 2 bases; unmatched junction nucleotides: 2. CDR3 in DNA: TGTGCCAGCTCACTGGGACAGGGTAACACCGGGGAGCTGTTTTTT. As protein: CASSLGQGNTGELFF.

The gene calls are TRBV24-1 and TRBJ2-1, with 13 nucleotides matching TRBD2. Germline CDR1 KGHDR, CDR2 SFDVKD. V gave up 4 bases and J gave up 8 bases; unmatched junction bases: 7. This CDR3 spans 16 amino acids. The chain's CDR3 is CATSDLLAGGPDEQFF. The CDR3 coding sequence is TGTGCCACCAGTGACCTACTAGCGGGAGGGCCAGATGAGCAGTTCTTC.

The gene calls are TRBV27 and TRBJ2-3; a weak D match, TRBD1 (6 bases). V lost 6 bases and J 6 bases, leaving 13 bases between the germline ends. Germline V gives CDR1 MNHEY, CDR2 SMNVEV (reference sequence). The CDR3 contains 13 residues. The CDR3 here is CASSLGDIDTQYF. The CDR3 region has the DNA TGTGCCAGCAGCCTGGGGGACATCGATACGCAGTATTTT.

The J gene is TRBJ1-4, the V gene TRBV4-2; weak D call: TRBD1 (5 bases). Germline CDR1 and CDR2: LGHNA and YNFKEQ. The CDR3 has 15 amino acids. V lost 0 bases and J lost 8, with 13 bases in between. The DNA for the CDR3 is TGTGCCAGCAGCCAAGATATAAGGGGCTGGGAAAAACTGTTTTTT. Residues: CASSQDIRGWEKLFF.

The chain uses TRBV10-2 and TRBJ1-4, with D maybe TRBD1 (5 bases). The V gene's germline CDR1 is WSHSY and CDR2 SAAADI. The CDR3 loop spans 19 amino acids. Trimming took 3 bases from V and 0 from J, leaving 20 bases between them. DNA for the CDR3: TGCGCCAGCAGTGATTCCCTTTTTCAGGGAAAAGCAACTAATGAAAAACTGTTTTTT. Its protein is CASSDSLFQGKATNEKLFF.

The chain employs TRBV5-1 and TRBJ1-2; no definite D call. CDR3 length: 14 residues. Trimming pared 0 bases from V and 0 bases from J, leaving 6 bases between. Germline-derived CDR1 and CDR2 are SGHRS and YFSETQ. CDR3 DNA sequence: TGCGCCAGCAGCTTGGGCAGTACTAACTATGGCTACACCTTC. Its protein product is CASSLGSTNYGYTF. Full variable domain (missing parts from reference TRBV5-1 and TRBJ1-2): KAGVTQTPRYLIKTRGQQVTLSCSPISGHRSVSWYQQTPGQGLQFLFEYFSETQRNKGNFPGRFSGRQFSNSRSEMNVSTLELGDSALYLCASSLGSTNYGYTFGSGTRLTVV.

The V call is TRBV11-3, the J call TRBJ2-7; 8 nucleotides agree with TRBD2. V was pared by 5 bases and J by 3 bases, with 9 bases of the junction left unmatched. The germline V gene has CDR1 SGHNT and CDR2 YENEEA. This CDR3 has 15 residues. The CDR3 loop is CASSTRLAGLYEQYF. CDR3 coding DNA: TGTGCCAGCAGCACCCGGCTAGCGGGCCTCTACGAGCAGTACTTC.

This clone was seen a few times. V usage is TRBV27 and J usage is TRBJ1-5; a weak D match, TRBD1 (5 bases). The germline V gene encodes CDR1 MNHEY and CDR2 SMNVEV (reference sequence). The CDR3 is 14 amino acids. CDR3 in amino acids: CGGGMHPVVQPQHF. The CDR3 bases are TGTGGGGGGGGGATGCACCCGGTGGTTCAGCCCCAGCATTTT.

J is TRBJ1-4 and V is TRBV27; no definite D call. Deletions cut 7 bases from V and 6 bases from J, with 21 bases between. The CDR3 consists of 16 residues. Germline-derived CDR1 and CDR2 are MNHEY and SMNVEV (reference sequence). As DNA, the CDR3 is TGTGCCAGCAACCCTCTGCCTCCAGGTTCGGATGAAAAACTGTTTTTT. Protein product: CASNPLPPGSDEKLFF.

This chain joins TRBV7-9 and TRBJ1-2; D is possibly TRBD1 (6 bases). The CDR3 extends over 13 amino acids. CDR1 is SEHNR and CDR2 is FQNEAQ in the germline V gene (reference sequence). Trimming left V 1 base short and J 6 bases short, with 9 bases between. The CDR3 region is CASSLGRGNGYTF. The CDR3 DNA sequence: TGTGCCAGCAGCTTAGGCAGGGGAAATGGCTACACCTTC. The full variable domain, with the rest looked up from reference TRBV7-9 and TRBJ1-2, is DTGVSQNPRHKITKRGQNVTFRCDPISEHNRLYWYRQTLGQGPEFLTYFQNEAQLEKSRLLSDRFSAERPKGSFSTLEIQRTEQGDSAMYLCASSLGRGNGYTFGSGTRLTVV.

The genes are TRBV19 and TRBJ2-2; D may be TRBD2 (7 bases). CDR3 size: 17 residues. From germline, CDR1 is LNHDA and CDR2 SQIVND (reference sequence). Trimming took 1 base from V and 5 from J, leaving 17 bases between them. The CDR3, as DNA: TGTGCCAGTAGTATAGCTGAGGGGGGGCCTCGGACCGGGGAGCTGTTTTTT. Translated: CASSIAEGGPRTGELFF.